The rows below give T cell receptor beta chains drawn from one sample of a study of early T cells in non-severe SARS-CoV-2 infection. MiXCR, applied by TCRdb to the 5' RACE reads, yields one record per CDR3 protein. The table includes fewer than 130,000 distinct CDR3 sequences, over 10% detected once. This sample comprised whole blood, obtained at baseline. The receptor set was obtained from an adult who was a healthcare worker with PCR-confirmed SARS-CoV-2 infection or an uninfected control (not recorded which). The CDR3 runs from the conserved cysteine through the conserved F or W. The order of the fields is clone size, V gene, J gene, D gene, CDR3 protein, CDR3 DNA. A D gene is named only where the DNA matches it firmly. For some rows the clone size is stated as once, few or many, or as a class when expanded; others skip it.

>few|TRBV5-1|TRBJ1-5|-
CASSAGGSNQPQHF
TGCGCCAGCAGCGCGGGTGGGAGCAATCAGCCCCAGCATTTT
>few|TRBV25-1|TRBJ1-6|TRBD1
CASSETGSSYNSPLHF
TGTGCCAGCAGTGAGACAGGGAGCTCCTATAATTCACCCCTCCACTTT
>-|TRBV27|TRBJ2-7|TRBD1
CASSSPGTGLYEQYF
TGTGCCAGCAGTTCGCCCGGGACAGGTCTTTACGAGCAGTACTTC
>many|TRBV3-1|TRBJ2-1|TRBD2
CASSQAAGGPGNEQFF
TGTGCCAGCAGCCAAGCAGCGGGGGGGCCGGGAAATGAGCAGTTCTTC
>few|TRBV24-1|TRBJ2-3|-
CATSDATAPDTQYF
TGTGCCACCAGTGATGCGACAGCGCCAGATACGCAGTATTTT
>-|TRBV25-1|TRBJ2-1|-
CASSEFTGRSYNEQFF
TGTGCCAGCAGTGAATTCACAGGTCGTTCCTACAATGAGCAGTTCTTC
>-|TRBV28|TRBJ2-4|-
CASSLGGDAKNIQYF
TGTGCCAGCAGTTTAGGGGGTGACGCCAAAAACATTCAGTACTTC
>-|TRBV20-1|TRBJ2-7|TRBD1
CSATGAKTGTTYEQYF
TGCAGTGCTACAGGAGCTAAGACAGGGACAACCTACGAGCAGTACTTC
>few|TRBV5-1|TRBJ2-7|-
CASSWGYYEQYF
TGCGCCAGCAGCTGGGGGTACTACGAGCAGTACTTC
>-|TRBV11-3|TRBJ2-1|-
CASSSTASSYNEQFF
TGTGCCAGCAGCTCGACGGCTAGCTCCTACAATGAGCAGTTCTTC
>many|TRBV7-9|TRBJ1-5|-
CASSLSGAGDQPQHF
TGTGCCAGCAGCTTATCTGGGGCCGGGGATCAGCCCCAGCATTTT
>few|TRBV29-1|TRBJ1-1|-
CSVKKVSGDTEAFF
TGCAGCGTTAAGAAGGTCTCTGGGGACACTGAAGCTTTCTTT
>few|TRBV6-5|TRBJ1-3|TRBD1
CASSYSPWTGRDSGNTIYF
TGTGCCAGCAGTTACTCACCTTGGACAGGGCGAGACTCTGGAAACACCATATATTTT
>few|TRBV28|TRBJ2-1|-
CASSSGFRGGEQFF
TGTGCCAGCAGCTCCGGTTTCAGAGGGGGTGAGCAGTTCTTC
>few|TRBV6-2/TRBV6-3|TRBJ2-2|TRBD2
CASRPTHPGLAGNTGELFF
TGTGCCAGCAGGCCTACCCACCCCGGACTAGCGGGGAACACCGGGGAGCTGTTTTTT
>few|TRBV20-1|TRBJ1-5|TRBD1
CSAWTGAINQPQHF
TGCAGTGCTTGGACAGGGGCTATCAATCAGCCCCAGCATTTT
>once|TRBV7-8|TRBJ2-5|TRBD1
CASSLPPWTGDNQETQYF
TGTGCCAGCAGCTTACCACCTTGGACAGGGGATAACCAAGAGACCCAGTACTTC